What follows are 22 T cell receptor beta chains derived from one specimen sequenced in a study of cytomegalovirus exposure and HLA in healthy donors. In the PCR, 60 Vbeta and 13 Jbeta primers were used. The protocol was immunoSEQ multiplex PCR, while the TCRdb copy is restricted to in-frame clones and leaves out a portion. The table lists 110,000 or so clones, 77% of them singletons. The sample comprised PBMCs. These receptors originate from a middle-aged man in good health and CMV-seropositive.

Concerning this clone itself: A far larger clone is only one base removed, so a read error is likely. The CDR3 protein is CASSQDGTTGANVLTF. CDR3 DNA sequence: TGTGCCAGCAGCCAAGATGGGACAACTGGGGCCAACGTCCTGACTTTC. The chain employs TRBV5-8 and TRBJ2-6; TRBD1 might be the D (6 bases). The V and J ends lost 4 bases and 2 bases respectively, with 13 bases between them. Germline CDR1 and CDR2: SGHTS and YDEGEE. The CDR3 is made up of 16 amino acids.

The V gene is TRBV28, the J gene TRBJ1-6, with D possibly matching TRBD1 (5 bases). Trimming pared 2 bases from V and 10 bases from J, leaving 12 bases between. CDR1 MDHEN and CDR2 SYDVKM come from the germline V gene. This CDR3 contains 14 residues. CDR3: CASSLIPQGSPLHF. The DNA of the CDR3 is TGTGCCAGCAGTTTAATCCCCCAGGGATCACCCCTCCACTTT.

As concerns this clone: A far larger clone is one base from this, pointing to a likely read error. This chain links TRBV5-6 with TRBJ2-2, with D unclear. Germline V gene sequence: CDR1 SGHDT, CDR2 YYEEEE. The CDR3 runs 14 residues. Between the trimmed V and J ends, which lost 4 bases and 6 bases, there was a span of 13 bases. The CDR3 DNA reads as TGTGCCAGCAGCCGATTAGCCAGATCCGGGGAGCTGTTTTTT. Protein sequence: CASSRLARSGELFF.

The V and J genes are TRBV27 and TRBJ2-7; tentative D call: TRBD2 (6 bases). The V gene's germline CDR1 is MNHEY and CDR2 SMNVEV (reference sequence). Trimming removed 7 bases at V and 0 bases at J, with 13 bases between. The CDR3 length is 14 residues. CDR3 in amino acids: CASKRAGDSYEQYF. For the CDR3, the DNA is TGTGCCAGCAAGCGGGCCGGGGACTCCTACGAGCAGTACTTC.

Turning to this clone: This sample includes further DNA sequences coding for the same CDR3. The rearrangement joins TRBV7-8 to TRBJ1-1, with D unclear. This CDR3 spans 13 amino acids. In germline, CDR1 is SGHVS, CDR2 FQNEAQ. V lost 1 base, J lost 1 base, and 4 bases lay in between. CDR3 DNA sequence: TGTGCCAGCAGCTTAGTCAGGAACACTGAAGCTTTCTTT. This translates into CASSLVRNTEAFF.

This chain uses TRBV2 with TRBJ2-6, with D tentatively TRBD2 (5 bases). The length of the CDR3 is 16 residues. Looked up from germline, CDR1 is SNHLY and CDR2 is FYNNEI. V lost 10 bases to trimming and J lost 1 base, with 17 bases between them. CDR3 region: CATTQERRSGANVLTF. CDR3 bases: TGTGCCACAACTCAGGAGCGGCGGTCTGGGGCCAACGTCCTGACTTTC.

The chain links TRBV7-9 to TRBJ1-3; the D gene is possibly TRBD1 (5 bases). Between the trimmed V and J ends, which lost 5 bases and 2 bases, there was a span of 10 bases. Germline V CDR1 and CDR2: SEHNR, FQNEAQ (reference sequence). The CDR3 sequence is 14 residues long. The chain's CDR3 is CASSPTVTGNTIYF. The CDR3 bases are TGTGCCAGCAGCCCGACAGTAACTGGAAACACCATATATTTT.

This rearrangement joins TRBV11-3 to TRBJ2-1; tentative D call: TRBD1 (5 bases). Germline CDR1 is SGHNT and CDR2 is YENEEA. The CDR3 extends over 15 amino acids. Trimming shortened V by 3 bases and J by 9 bases, and 18 bases separated the two germline ends. The CDR3, as DNA: TGTGCCAGCAGCTTGGGCAGGGAAGCGACAAGTGAGCAGTTCTTC. It translates to CASSLGREATSEQFF.

This sequence joins TRBV18 and TRBJ1-5, with D perhaps matching TRBD1 (6 bases). The germline V gene has CDR1 KGHSH and CDR2 LQKENI. V lost 5 bases, J lost 0 bases, and 11 bases lay in between. This CDR3 is 15 amino acids long. The DNA of the CDR3 is TGTGCCAGCTCAGTTACAGGGAATAGCAATCAGCCCCAGCATTTT. This gives the protein CASSVTGNSNQPQHF.

The chain combines TRBV10-3 with TRBJ2-1; 8 bases are shared with TRBD1. The germline V gene has CDR1 ENHRY and CDR2 SYGVKD. The CDR3 consists of 16 residues. V lost 4 bases, J lost 4 bases, and 9 bases stayed unmatched. CDR3 sequence (DNA): TGTGCCATCAGTGGGCCTGGACAGGGCCCTTACAATGAGCAGTTCTTC. Its translation: CAISGPGQGPYNEQFF.

This chain connects TRBV19 to TRBJ1-4, with 8 bases matching TRBD1. The junction had 7 bases not matched to a gene; V was cut back by 7 bases and J by 6 bases. Germline lookup yields CDR1 LNHDA and CDR2 SQIVND (reference sequence). The CDR3 covers 14 residues. The CDR3 is CASMGGTGDEKLFF. The CDR3 DNA sequence: TGTGCCAGTATGGGGGGGACAGGTGATGAAAAACTGTTTTTT.

The chain employs TRBV28 and TRBJ2-5; the match to TRBD1 covers 7 bases. Germline loops: CDR1 MDHEN, CDR2 SYDVKM. The CDR3 runs 13 residues. The V and J ends lost 10 bases and 0 bases, in that order; junction bases with no gene match: 5. CDR3 DNA: TGTGCCACCGGACAGGCGTACCAAGAGACCCAGTACTTC. As protein: CATGQAYQETQYF.

Of note for this clone: Different DNA sequences within this sample yield the same CDR3. The chain combines TRBV7-2 with TRBJ1-1; D remains ambiguous. The germline V gene has CDR1 SGHTA and CDR2 FQGNSA. There are 13 residues in the CDR3. Between the trimmed V and J ends, which lost 1 base and 1 base, there was a span of 4 bases. The DNA of the CDR3 is TGTGCCAGCAGCTTAGGGCAGAACACTGAAGCTTTCTTT. This codes for CASSLGQNTEAFF.

The chain combines TRBV7-2 with TRBJ1-5, with 7 nucleotides matching TRBD1. The CDR3 contains 15 residues. Germline CDR1 and CDR2: SGHTA and FQGNSA. J was trimmed by 5 bases and V by 5 bases; bases with no gene match: 9. CDR3 protein: CASSAVQGKDQPQHF. DNA for the CDR3: TGTGCCAGCAGCGCAGTACAGGGGAAAGATCAGCCCCAGCATTTT.

This sequence joins TRBV6-5 and TRBJ1-5, with D perhaps TRBD1 (5 bases). The CDR3 covers 13 residues. Trimming removed 5 bases from V and 3 bases from J, with 8 bases in between. Germline V gives CDR1 MNHEY, CDR2 SVGAGI. Here the CDR3 DNA reads TGTGCCAGCAGTGGGGCTCCCAATCAGCCCCAGCATTTT. It encodes CASSGAPNQPQHF.

V and J are TRBV27 and TRBJ2-3; D call uncertain. Germline V gene data show CDR1 as MNHEY and CDR2 as SMNVEV (reference sequence). This CDR3 has 14 residues. V lost 6 bases, J lost 2 bases, and 12 bases lay in between. The CDR3 nucleotides are TGTGCCAGCAGGATGGTTTTAGACACAGATACGCAGTATTTT. It encodes CASRMVLDTDTQYF.

This chain uses TRBV11-3 with TRBJ2-1; D possibly corresponds to TRBD2 (6 bases). Trimming removed 4 bases at V and 3 bases at J, with 13 bases between. The V gene's germline CDR1 is SGHNT and CDR2 YENEEA. CDR3 length: 15 amino acids. CDR3 nucleotides: TGTGCCAGCAGCTCCAGGCGGGGTAGCTACAATGAGCAGTTCTTC. This gives the protein CASSSRRGSYNEQFF.

This chain uses TRBV4-2 with TRBJ2-7, with TRBD1 matching over 11 bases. CDR1 and CDR2 (germline): LGHNA, YNFKEQ. With V trimmed by 0 bases and J by 0 bases, 1 base remained unmatched. The CDR3 consists of 16 residues. CDR3 sequence reads: CASSQDGTGGSYEQYF. In nucleotides, the CDR3 is TGTGCCAGCAGCCAAGATGGGACAGGGGGCTCCTACGAGCAGTACTTC.

The V call is TRBV28, the J call TRBJ1-2; the D gene is possibly TRBD1 (5 bases). Germline assignment: CDR1 MDHEN and CDR2 SYDVKM. V gave up 6 bases and J gave up 2 bases, with 7 bases separating them. This CDR3 comprises 12 residues. The CDR3 spells CASSRQNYGYTF. The DNA for the CDR3 is TGTGCCAGCAGCCGACAGAACTATGGCTACACCTTC.

This chain uses TRBV28 with TRBJ1-1, with a weak D call TRBD1 (6 bases). Trimming stripped 2 bases from V and 11 bases from J, with 18 bases between. Per germline, CDR1 MDHEN and CDR2 SYDVKM. This CDR3 is built from 14 residues. The CDR3 DNA reads as TGTGCCAGCAGTTTAGCCACAGGGTTTGCGAACGCTTTCTTT. This codes for CASSLATGFANAFF.

The rearrangement links TRBV18 to TRBJ2-3, with 8 bases fitting TRBD2. Germline V gene data show CDR1 as KGHSH and CDR2 as LQKENI. The ends lost 3 bases at V and 2 bases at J; junction bases unmatched: 7. This CDR3 has 16 amino acids. The CDR3 here is CASSPALSGATDTQYF. CDR3 sequence (DNA): TGTGCCAGCTCACCTGCCCTTAGCGGGGCCACAGATACGCAGTATTTT.

This rearrangement joins TRBV7-2 to TRBJ1-2; D is unclear. Trimming removed 5 bases from V and 1 base from J, with 8 bases in between. Germline V gene data show CDR1 as SGHTA and CDR2 as FQGNSA. This CDR3 has 13 amino acids. CDR3 amino acids: CASSAQSNYGYTF. The CDR3 bases are TGTGCCAGCAGCGCACAGAGTAACTATGGCTACACCTTC. Together with reference TRBV7-2 and TRBJ1-2, the CDR3 gives the full variable domain: GAGVSQSPSNKVTEKGKDVELRCDPISGHTALYWYRQSLGQGLEFLIYFQGNSAPDKSGLPSDRFSAERTGGSVSTLTIQRTQQEDSAVYLCASSAQSNYGYTFGSGTRLTVV.